The rows below give T cell receptor beta chains drawn from one sample of a study of blood T cell repertoires in COVID-19. Assay used: immunoSEQ multiplex PCR; TCRdb lists only in-frame clones, some missing. The sample lists about 220,000 clones; about 81% were seen once. Sample: peripheral blood. Every receptor here comes from an older woman with COVID-19, enrolled during active disease. Each CDR3 is given with its conserved first and last residue. The D gene is left open where the match is weak. Size tells how often a clone was seen (once, few, many) or the class of an expanded clone, and some rows leave it out.

D	size	length	V	J	CDR3	DNA
.	few	13	TRBV3-1/TRBV3-2	TRBJ1-2	CASSETSNYGYTF	TGTGCCAGCAGTGAAACATCTAACTATGGCTACACCTTC
.	.	13	TRBV9	TRBJ1-2	CASRSEANYGYTF	TGTGCCAGCAGGTCCGAGGCTAACTATGGCTACACCTTC
.	.	12	TRBV7-9	TRBJ1-1	CASSSPDRKAFF	TGTGCCAGCAGCTCCCCAGACAGAAAAGCTTTCTTT
.	.	16	TRBV19	TRBJ1-3	CASSTALAANGNTIYF	TGTGCCAGTAGTACCGCCTTAGCAGCTAACGGAAACACCATATATTTT
TRBD1	.	16	TRBV18	TRBJ2-2	CASSPDRTSNTGELFF	TGTGCCAGCTCCCCGGACAGGACCTCGAACACCGGGGAGCTGTTTTTT
TRBD2	.	15	TRBV30	TRBJ2-1	CAWSHGAGGQNEQFF	TGTGCCTGGAGTCATGGAGCGGGAGGGCAAAATGAGCAGTTCTTC
.	.	13	TRBV7-2	TRBJ1-1	CASSNRVPTEAFF	TGTGCCAGCAGCAACAGGGTACCCACTGAAGCTTTCTTT
TRBD1	.	15	TRBV5-1	TRBJ1-2	CASSLGTGVLYGYTF	TGCGCCAGCAGCTTGGGGACAGGGGTTCTCTATGGCTACACCTTC
TRBD1	.	15	TRBV19	TRBJ1-6	CASSPPGQNNSPLHF	TGTGCCAGTAGTCCACCGGGACAGAATAATTCACCCCTCCACTTT
TRBD1	once	15	TRBV11-2	TRBJ1-4	CASSLAGQGGEKLFF	TGTGCCAGCAGCTTAGCGGGACAGGGTGGTGAAAAACTGTTTTTT
TRBD1	.	14	TRBV5-1	TRBJ1-6	CASRLQGDNSPLHF	TGCGCCAGCAGACTACAGGGGGATAATTCACCCCTCCACTTT
TRBD1	.	15	TRBV29-1	TRBJ1-2	CSVQAGTGEVYGYTF	TGCAGCGTCCAGGCGGGGACAGGGGAGGTCTATGGCTACACCTTC
TRBD1	.	15	TRBV9	TRBJ1-1	CASSLIDRGYTEAFF	TGTGCCAGCAGTTTAATCGACAGGGGCTACACTGAAGCTTTCTTT
TRBD1	.	15	TRBV18	TRBJ1-5	CASSPRTGWDQPQHF	TGTGCCAGCTCACCCCGGACAGGGTGGGATCAGCCCCAGCATTTT
TRBD2	.	15	TRBV2	TRBJ2-2	CASSPTSGYTGELFF	TGTGCCAGCAGTCCGACTAGCGGATACACCGGGGAGCTGTTTTTT
.	.	16	TRBV5-1	TRBJ2-2	CASSSFAGANIGELFF	TGCGCCAGCAGCTCTTTCGCGGGGGCGAACATCGGGGAGCTGTTTTTT
.	.	14	TRBV7-2	TRBJ2-7	CASSPDYLSYEQYF	TGTGCCAGCAGCCCGGACTACCTCTCCTACGAGCAGTACTTC
.	.	13	TRBV7-8	TRBJ2-7	CASSAGVSYEQYF	TGTGCCAGCAGCGCCGGGGTTTCCTACGAGCAGTACTTC
.	.	15	TRBV29-1	TRBJ2-3	CSVEGRGGGEDTQYF	TGCAGCGTTGAAGGCAGGGGTGGGGGAGAGGATACGCAGTATTTT
.	.	16	TRBV19	TRBJ1-5	CASSIPGGRSNQPQHF	TGTGCCAGTAGTATTCCGGGGGGCCGTAGCAATCAGCCCCAGCATTTT
TRBD2	many	17	TRBV6-2/TRBV6-3	TRBJ2-1	CASSYSAPSGIYNEQFF	TGTGCCAGCAGTTACTCGGCCCCTAGCGGGATATACAATGAGCAGTTCTTC
TRBD1	.	18	TRBV27	TRBJ2-1	CASSSKSDRGGLKDEQFF	TGTGCCAGCAGTTCCAAATCGGACAGGGGGGGTCTTAAGGATGAGCAGTTCTTC
.	.	15	TRBV3-1/TRBV3-2	TRBJ2-7	CASQKAQGSSYEQYF	TGTGCCAGCCAAAAGGCTCAGGGTAGCTCCTACGAGCAGTACTTC
.	.	11	TRBV6-5	TRBJ2-7	CASSRGNEQYF	TGTGCCAGCAGTCGCGGGAACGAGCAGTACTTC
.	.	14	TRBV13	TRBJ1-3	CASSLGETGNTIYF	TGTGCCAGCAGCTTAGGCGAGACTGGAAACACCATATATTTT
.	.	17	TRBV30	TRBJ2-1	CAWSSLSGLSSYNEQFF	TGTGCCTGGAGTTCGCTTAGCGGCCTAAGCTCCTACAATGAGCAGTTCTTC
.	.	13	TRBV18	TRBJ1-5	CASSPRDNQPQHF	TGTGCCAGCTCACCGCGGGACAATCAGCCCCAGCATTTT
TRBD2	.	16	TRBV28	TRBJ2-2	CASIVASGIGTGELFF	TGTGCCAGCATAGTAGCTAGCGGTATAGGCACCGGGGAGCTGTTTTTT
.	.	16	TRBV4-1	TRBJ1-5	CASSPTPVQGYQPQHF	TGCGCCAGCAGCCCCACCCCGGTCCAGGGGTATCAGCCCCAGCATTTT
.	.	15	TRBV19	TRBJ1-6	CASRTGDEYNSPLHF	TGTGCCAGTAGAACAGGAGACGAATATAATTCACCCCTCCACTTT
TRBD2	once	16	TRBV5-1	TRBJ2-1	CASSLGAGPSYNEQFF	TGCGCCAGCAGCTTGGGAGCGGGGCCCTCCTACAATGAGCAGTTCTTC
TRBD2	few	17	TRBV5-1	TRBJ2-7	CASSLGTSGRAFYEQYF	TGCGCCAGCAGCTTGGGGACTAGCGGGAGGGCTTTCTACGAGCAGTACTTC
.	.	16	TRBV5-6	TRBJ2-1	CASSFRRTRTYNEQFF	TGTGCCAGCAGCTTTCGACGGACTCGAACCTACAATGAGCAGTTCTTC
TRBD1	.	17	TRBV7-2	TRBJ2-1	CASSLVGSRGQYNEQFF	TGTGCCAGCAGCTTAGTTGGGTCAAGGGGGCAATACAATGAGCAGTTCTTC
TRBD1	.	14	TRBV2	TRBJ1-2	CASSIQDRAEGYTF	TGTGCCAGCAGTATTCAGGACAGGGCTGAAGGCTACACCTTC
TRBD1	.	15	TRBV18	TRBJ1-5	CASSPNRGRGQPQHF	TGTGCCAGCTCACCAAACAGGGGGCGAGGTCAGCCCCAGCATTTT
TRBD2	.	15	TRBV18	TRBJ2-1	CASSPGLAGRFEQFF	TGTGCCAGCTCACCAGGACTAGCGGGAAGGTTTGAGCAGTTCTTC
TRBD1	.	15	TRBV19	TRBJ1-6	CASSFRTGDNSPLHF	TGTGCCAGTAGTTTTCGGACAGGGGATAATTCACCCCTCCACTTT
.	many	14	TRBV5-1	TRBJ1-2	CASSLAGNSYGYTF	TGCGCCAGCAGCTTAGCCGGGAACAGCTATGGCTACACCTTC
.	.	13	TRBV7-8	TRBJ1-6	CASSAGRNSPLHF	TGTGCCAGCAGTGCGGGTCGTAATTCACCCCTCCACTTT
.	.	16	TRBV6-5	TRBJ1-1	CASSYSSPRGGTEAFF	TGTGCCAGCAGTTACTCGAGTCCCAGGGGAGGGACTGAAGCTTTCTTT
TRBD2	.	17	TRBV28	TRBJ2-2	CASNLARSGSNTGELFF	TGTGCCAGCAACCTGGCGAGGAGCGGGAGTAACACCGGGGAGCTGTTTTTT
.	few	13	TRBV15	TRBJ1-6	CATNLERGSPLHF	TGTGCCACCAACCTGGAAAGGGGATCACCCCTCCACTTT
TRBD1	.	17	TRBV5-4	TRBJ1-4	CASSGRTGKLTNEKLFF	TGTGCCAGCAGCGGACGGACAGGGAAACTGACTAATGAAAAACTGTTTTTT
.	few	12	TRBV29-1	TRBJ1-1	CSVGRVGTEAFF	TGCAGCGTTGGGAGGGTGGGAACTGAAGCTTTCTTT
TRBD1	.	14	TRBV7-2	TRBJ1-3	CASSQTGAGNTIYF	TGTGCCAGCAGCCAGACAGGGGCTGGAAACACCATATATTTT
.	.	14	TRBV15	TRBJ1-2	CATSRAAQTHGYTF	TGTGCCACCAGCAGAGCCGCACAGACACATGGCTACACCTTC
.	.	13	TRBV7-9	TRBJ1-5	CASSLEGGQPQHF	TGTGCCAGCAGCTTAGAGGGAGGTCAGCCCCAGCATTTT
.	.	11	TRBV28	TRBJ1-1	CASSLEGKAFF	TGTGCCAGCAGTTTGGAGGGTAAGGCTTTCTTT
.	.	15	TRBV7-9	TRBJ1-1	CASSLAGGPVTQAFF	TGTGCCAGCAGCTTAGCGGGGGGGCCGGTCACCCAAGCTTTCTTT
.	few	12	TRBV7-2	TRBJ2-1	CASSSTYNEQFF	TGTGCCAGCAGCTCAACTTACAATGAGCAGTTCTTC
.	few	15	TRBV25-1	TRBJ1-4	CASSAGFSTNEKLFF	TGTGCCAGCAGTGCCGGGTTCTCAACTAATGAAAAACTGTTTTTT
.	.	14	TRBV3-1/TRBV3-2	TRBJ2-7	CASSAHREPHEQYF	TGTGCCAGCAGCGCCCACAGGGAGCCCCACGAGCAGTACTTC
.	.	11	TRBV7-9	TRBJ2-1	CASTLLGGQFF	TGTGCCAGCACCCTCCTAGGCGGGCAGTTCTTC